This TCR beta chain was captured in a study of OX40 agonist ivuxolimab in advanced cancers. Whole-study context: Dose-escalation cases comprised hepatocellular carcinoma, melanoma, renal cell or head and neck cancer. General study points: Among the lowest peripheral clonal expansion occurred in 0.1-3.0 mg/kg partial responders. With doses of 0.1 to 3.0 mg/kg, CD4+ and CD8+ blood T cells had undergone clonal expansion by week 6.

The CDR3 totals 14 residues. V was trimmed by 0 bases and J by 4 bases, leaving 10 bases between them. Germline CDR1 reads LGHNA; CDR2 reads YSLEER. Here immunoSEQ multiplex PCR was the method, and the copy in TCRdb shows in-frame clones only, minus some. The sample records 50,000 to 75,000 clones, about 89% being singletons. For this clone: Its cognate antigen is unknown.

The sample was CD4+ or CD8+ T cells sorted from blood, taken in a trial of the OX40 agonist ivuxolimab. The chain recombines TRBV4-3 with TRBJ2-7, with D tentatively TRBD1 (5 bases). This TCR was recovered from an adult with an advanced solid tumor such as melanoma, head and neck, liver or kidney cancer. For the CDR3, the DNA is TGCGCCAGCAGCCAAGAAGGGCAGGGTTACGAGCAGTACTTC. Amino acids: CASSQEGQGYEQYF.